A selection of T cell receptor beta chains follows, all from one sample in a study of early T cells in non-severe SARS-CoV-2 infection. TCRdb processed the 5' RACE reads anew with MiXCR; each CDR3 protein has one entry. The profile shows about 64,000 distinct CDR3 sequences, about an eighth of them singletons. What was sequenced was whole blood. These receptors were collected from an adult who was a healthcare worker with PCR-confirmed SARS-CoV-2 infection or an uninfected control (not recorded which). Both conserved end residues are part of each CDR3. The order of the fields is clone size, J gene, D gene, V gene, CDR3 DNA, CDR3 protein. A D gene is named only where the DNA matches it firmly. Only some rows state a clone size, as once, few, many or a class for expanded clones.

size: few; J: TRBJ2-7; D: -; V: TRBV29-1; DNA: TGCAGCGTTGAAGGACAGGACCCCTACGAGCAGTACTTC; CDR3: CSVEGQDPYEQYF
size: few; J: TRBJ2-7; D: TRBD1; V: TRBV5-1; DNA: TGCGCCAGCAGGGGACAGGGGGCTATCGAGCAGTACTTC; CDR3: CASRGQGAIEQYF
size: -; J: TRBJ2-7; D: -; V: TRBV4-1; DNA: TGCGCCAGCAGCCAAGGACGACGGGACACCGAGCAGTACTTC; CDR3: CASSQGRRDTEQYF
size: few; J: TRBJ2-2; D: -; V: TRBV9; DNA: TGTGCCAGCAGCGTTCGCACGAACACCGGGGAGCTGTTTTTT; CDR3: CASSVRTNTGELFF
size: -; J: TRBJ1-6; D: -; V: TRBV27; DNA: TGTGCCAGCACCCCAGAGAGGGGAAGAGATTCACCCCTCCACTTT; CDR3: CASTPERGRDSPLHF
size: few; J: TRBJ2-5; D: -; V: TRBV5-1; DNA: TGCGCCAGCAGCCCCGATTCCGCCCGACAACATATGGCGACCCAGTACTTC; CDR3: CASSPDSARQHMATQYF
size: few; J: TRBJ2-5; D: -; V: TRBV7-2; DNA: TGTGCCAGCAGCTTGATTGGTCCCGAGACCCAGTACTTC; CDR3: CASSLIGPETQYF
size: few; J: TRBJ1-1; D: -; V: TRBV28; DNA: TGTGCCAGCAGACCGCCAGGGACTGAAGCTTTCTTT; CDR3: CASRPPGTEAFF
size: -; J: TRBJ1-2; D: -; V: TRBV4-1; DNA: TGCGCCAGCAGCCGTGGGGCGTCCTATGGCTACACCTTC; CDR3: CASSRGASYGYTF
size: few; J: TRBJ2-7; D: TRBD1; V: TRBV5-1; DNA: TGCGCCACCTCGGAACAGGGGGCGGGCGCTTCCTACGAGCAGTACTTC; CDR3: CATSEQGAGASYEQYF
size: many; J: TRBJ2-3; D: TRBD2; V: TRBV4-2; DNA: TGTGCCAGCAGCCAAGAGCCCGCTAGCGGGGGGCTAGCCGGGACAGATACGCAGTATTTT; CDR3: CASSQEPASGGLAGTDTQYF
size: -; J: TRBJ2-1; D: TRBD1; V: TRBV5-6; DNA: TGTGCCAGCAGCTCCCTTGACAGGGAGTTATACAATGAGCAGTTCTTC; CDR3: CASSSLDRELYNEQFF
size: -; J: TRBJ2-1; D: -; V: TRBV2; DNA: TGTGCCAGCAGGCAAGGGAACAATGAGCAGTTCTTC; CDR3: CASRQGNNEQFF
size: many; J: TRBJ2-7; D: -; V: TRBV3-1; DNA: TGTGCCAGCAGCCAGGTCCTGAACTACGAGCAGTACTTC; CDR3: CASSQVLNYEQYF
size: -; J: TRBJ1-4; D: -; V: TRBV5-6; DNA: TGTGCCAGCAGGAAGGACAGACGTAATGAAAAACTGTTTTTT; CDR3: CASRKDRRNEKLFF
size: few; J: TRBJ1-5; D: -; V: TRBV5-1; DNA: TGCGCCAGCAGCCTGGACACCAGCAATCAGCCCCAGCATTTT; CDR3: CASSLDTSNQPQHF
size: many; J: TRBJ2-1; D: TRBD1; V: TRBV5-1; DNA: TGCGCCAGCAGCTTGACAGGGGAGAGGTGGGCCGATGAGCAGTTCTTC; CDR3: CASSLTGERWADEQFF
size: many; J: TRBJ2-1; D: TRBD1; V: TRBV18; DNA: TGTGCCAGCTCACGTTCCGGGACAGTGAGTAGGATTGAGCAGTTCTTC; CDR3: CASSRSGTVSRIEQFF
size: few; J: TRBJ1-2; D: -; V: TRBV11-2; DNA: TGTGCCAGCAGCTTGAAGGCCCTATACTATGGCTACACCTTC; CDR3: CASSLKALYYGYTF
size: few; J: TRBJ2-2; D: -; V: TRBV7-2; DNA: TGTGCCAGCACCCTGGTGGGGACCACCAGGGAGCTGTTTTTT; CDR3: CASTLVGTTRELFF
size: many; J: TRBJ1-5; D: -; V: TRBV7-2; DNA: TGTGCCAGCAGCCCCCGCGGGCACCTCAGCAATCAGCCCCAGCATTTT; CDR3: CASSPRGHLSNQPQHF
size: many; J: TRBJ1-1; D: -; V: TRBV11-1; DNA: TGTGCCAGCAGCCCACGGGTTAGGACAGAGAACACTGAAGCTTTCTTT; CDR3: CASSPRVRTENTEAFF
size: few; J: TRBJ1-5; D: -; V: TRBV19; DNA: TGTGCCAGTAGGTTAGGGAGCGGGACGAATCAGCCCCAGCATTTT; CDR3: CASRLGSGTNQPQHF